The 9 T cell receptor beta chains below all came from one sample that was sequenced in a study of cytomegalovirus exposure and HLA in healthy donors. The study ran its PCR with 60 Vbeta and 13 Jbeta primers. Profiling relied on immunoSEQ multiplex PCR, and the TCRdb table lists in-frame clones only, not all of them. This table holds more than 150,000 clones, 81% found once. Sequenced input: PBMCs. These receptors were taken from a man between 50 and 59 years old in good health and CMV-seronegative.

The chain couples TRBV4-3 to TRBJ2-1; 9 bases map to TRBD2. In germline, CDR1 is LGHNA, CDR2 YSLEER. The trim removed 3 bases at V and 10 bases at J, leaving 13 bases unmatched. The CDR3 is 16 residues long. Here the CDR3 DNA reads TGCGCCAGCAGCCAGTCTAGCGGGGTCCCCTCCAGGGAGCAGTTCTTC. Translation: CASSQSSGVPSREQFF.

V gene TRBV5-6 combines with J gene TRBJ2-2; D remains unclear. The length of the CDR3 is 18 residues. The germline gives CDR1 SGHDT, CDR2 YYEEEE. V was trimmed by 2 bases and J by 5 bases, leaving 22 bases between them. CDR3 amino acids: CASSLSLETGSWTGELFF. The CDR3 coding sequence is TGTGCCAGCAGCTTAAGTCTGGAAACGGGTTCGTGGACCGGGGAGCTGTTTTTT.

The chain has TRBV7-9 and TRBJ1-1; D gene uncertain. The CDR3 loop spans 15 amino acids. CDR1 is SEHNR and CDR2 is FQNEAQ in the germline V gene (reference sequence). V lost 2 bases and J lost 1, with 11 bases in between. CDR3 DNA: TGTGCCAGCAGCTTATGGGCCAGCTCGAACACTGAAGCTTTCTTT. Its protein is CASSLWASSNTEAFF.

This chain links TRBV18 with TRBJ2-7; D may be TRBD1 (6 bases). The CDR3 runs to 13 residues. Germline V lookup: CDR1 KGHSH, CDR2 LQKENI. V dropped 6 bases and J dropped 3 bases, with 12 bases sitting between them. The CDR3 protein is CASSQRTDYEQYF. The CDR3 nucleotides are TGTGCCAGCTCTCAGAGGACAGACTACGAGCAGTACTTC.

In DNA, the CDR3 is TGTGCCAGCAGCTTAGAACAGGGGGTAGTCTATGGCTACACCTTC. Translation: CASSLEQGVVYGYTF. The rearrangement uses TRBV7-2 and TRBJ1-2; 8 bases are a match to TRBD1. Per germline, CDR1 SGHTA and CDR2 FQGNSA. There are 15 residues in the CDR3. After removal of 1 base from V and 4 bases from J, the junction contained 5 bases not matched to a gene.

The J gene is TRBJ1-1, the V gene TRBV10-2; TRBD1 is a possible D gene (5 bases). The CDR3 has 17 residues. The V end lost 4 bases, the J end lost 5 bases, and 23 bases lay between the germline ends. Germline assignment: CDR1 WSHSY and CDR2 SAAADI. The CDR3 here is CASSGSRVPDRGTEAFF. CDR3 coding DNA: TGCGCCAGCAGTGGATCCAGGGTACCGGACCGGGGGACTGAAGCTTTCTTT.

The chain carries TRBV10-3 and TRBJ2-7; 9 positions match TRBD1. Unmatched junction bases numbered 0, after V lost 2 bases and J lost 1 base. The CDR3 runs to 14 residues. Germline CDR1 and CDR2: ENHRY and SYGVKD. The CDR3 sequence: CAISEGTGSYEQYF. CDR3 nucleotide sequence: TGTGCCATCAGTGAGGGGACAGGGTCCTACGAGCAGTACTTC.

The chain is built from TRBV11-2 and TRBJ1-1, with 7 bases that match TRBD1. Trimming at V came to 3 bases and at J to 0 bases, leaving 7 bases not matched to a gene. This CDR3 comprises 16 residues. CDR1 SGHAT and CDR2 FQNNGV come from the germline V gene. The CDR3 is CASSFGGQRMNTEAFF. CDR3 sequence (DNA): TGTGCCAGCAGCTTCGGGGGACAGAGGATGAACACTGAAGCTTTCTTT. The full variable domain, its missing parts supplied by reference TRBV11-2 and TRBJ1-1, is EAGVAQSPRYKIIEKRQSVAFWCNPISGHATLYWYQQILGQGPKLLIQFQNNGVVDDSQLPKDRFSAERLKGVDSTLKIQPAKLEDSAVYLCASSFGGQRMNTEAFFGQGTRLTVV.

The CDR3 loop reads CASSEWGGDTDTQYF. The CDR3 DNA reads TGTGCCAGCAGTGAATGGGGCGGGGACACAGATACGCAGTATTTT. This rearrangement joins TRBV6-1 to TRBJ2-3; the D gene is possibly TRBD2 (6 bases). Trimming took 2 bases from V and 2 from J, leaving 11 bases between them. Germline CDR1 MNHNS, CDR2 SASEGT. This CDR3 has 15 amino acids.